These T cell receptor beta chains were read from a single sample in a study of blood T cells in healthy people across ages. Using its own MiXCR run on the 5' RACE reads, TCRdb lists one record per CDR3 protein. The repertoire has around 1,900,000 distinct CDR3 sequences, roughly two fifths of them found once; the top ten carry 23%. Sample: blood. The receptors here all came from a human donor in good health. The conserved cysteine and the conserved F or W are not part of the CDR3 here. D genes are given only for firm matches. Size is stated for part of the rows, as once, few or many counts, or as a class when the clone is expanded.

cdr3_length | j_call | d_call | clone_size | v_call | cdr3_aa
13 | TRBJ1-2 | TRBD1 | - | TRBV15 | ATSRDATGGYGYT
11 | TRBJ2-3 | - | few | TRBV6-6 | ASSYQNADTQY
15 | TRBJ1-2 | TRBD1 | few | TRBV15 | ATSRSRAVDRGRGYT
14 | - | - | - | TRBV9 | ASSVGQTGGLYEQY
10 | TRBJ2-1 | - | - | TRBV20-1 | STSFSSNEQF
13 | TRBJ2-3 | TRBD2 | few | TRBV19 | ATRRGGRAPDTQY
13 | TRBJ1-2 | - | - | TRBV5-5 | ASSLVPPAGYDYT
14 | TRBJ2-3 | - | - | TRBV12-3/TRBV12-4 | ASSFGGYLSTDTQY
11 | TRBJ1-2 | TRBD1 | - | TRBV7-2 | ASSWRTGDGYT
13 | TRBJ2-3 | TRBD2 | - | TRBV20-1 | SAREGRGDSDTQY
12 | TRBJ1-2 | - | - | TRBV7-8 | ASSLMASNYGYT
15 | TRBJ2-1 | TRBD2 | - | TRBV5-1 | ASSLRSLAGKYNEQF
12 | TRBJ1-2 | - | - | TRBV2 | ASSDGYNDHGYT
13 | TRBJ1-5 | - | few | TRBV11-2 | ASSLDGEGNQPQH
11 | TRBJ2-1 | TRBD1 | few | TRBV14 | ASSHRTGRGQF
13 | TRBJ2-4 | - | - | TRBV7-2 | ASSLGSQGLGIQY
12 | TRBJ2-1 | TRBD2 | - | TRBV6-5 | ASSYFGTSNEQF
16 | TRBJ2-7 | TRBD2 | - | TRBV11-2 | ASSSPRTSGGASYEQY
11 | TRBJ1-2 | TRBD1 | few | TRBV29-1 | SGGDRGRDGYT
17 | TRBJ1-5 | - | few | TRBV6-1 | ASSKLSAGAVGGNQPQH
13 | TRBJ1-2 | TRBD1 | many | TRBV28 | ASSLPGQGNYGYT
10 | TRBJ2-5 | TRBD2 | many | TRBV12-3/TRBV12-4 | ASSGLAGSQY
12 | TRBJ2-5 | - | few | TRBV5-1 | ASSLDLYQETQY
9 | TRBJ2-7 | TRBD2 | few | TRBV7-7 | ASSYALAGY
14 | TRBJ1-6 | TRBD1 | - | TRBV12-3/TRBV12-4 | ASTSNPGTVYSPLH
12 | TRBJ2-3 | - | once | TRBV7-2 | ASGPGHPSDTQY
13 | TRBJ2-1 | TRBD2 | - | TRBV12-3/TRBV12-4 | ASSWTSGGAQEQF
11 | TRBJ2-5 | - | - | TRBV24-1 | ATSGTPIETQY
14 | TRBJ2-7 | TRBD2 | - | TRBV5-1 | ASSLEVGTSAYEQY
14 | TRBJ2-7 | - | few | TRBV20-1 | SARDRAGVLAYEQY
13 | TRBJ2-1 | - | few | TRBV6-6 | ASSYSRGPYNEQF
14 | TRBJ2-3 | - | few | TRBV4-3 | ASSQSSFAVTDTQY
10 | TRBJ2-7 | - | many | TRBV29-1 | SVDGGAYEQY
12 | TRBJ2-5 | - | once | TRBV5-4 | ASSFRLGTETQY
12 | TRBJ1-2 | - | - | TRBV28 | ASSFWAANYGYT
13 | TRBJ1-2 | - | - | TRBV20-1 | SARGGLRRSYGYT
12 | TRBJ2-3 | - | - | TRBV7-2 | ASSLTGAIDTQY